What follows are 16 T cell receptor beta chains derived from one specimen sequenced in a study of CD8 T cells in ankylosing spondylitis listed by TCRdb under 2017. Libraries were constructed by 5' RACE. Sequencing took place on an Illumina HiSeq 2500. Clones were called with MiXCR by TCRdb after fastp trimmed the public reads at Q25, and only in-frame beta chains were retained. For every CDR3 protein sequence, its rows merge into one entry that carries the most common genes and DNA. A total of under 400,000 distinct CDR3 sequences appear in this sample, approximately 10% of them only once. The ten largest clonotypes hold roughly a tenth of the sample. Sequenced material: blood, either unsorted or a sorted T cell fraction (not recorded which). The receptors were gathered from a female donor with ankylosing spondylitis or in good health (not recorded which).

This clonotype was counted many times. This sequence joins TRBV12-3 or TRBV12-4 and TRBJ2-1; TRBD2 might be the D (6 bases). Trimming took 1 base from V and 8 from J, leaving 15 bases between them. CDR3 size: 15 residues. CDR3: CASSLEVGGGDEQFF. CDR3 bases: TGTGCCAGCAGTTTAGAAGTTGGGGGAGGTGATGAGCAGTTCTTC.

At least ten counts were recorded for this clonotype. The chain couples TRBV12-3 or TRBV12-4 to TRBJ1-5; D is uncertain. V lost 1 base and J 6 bases, leaving 10 bases between the germline ends. There are 14 residues in the CDR3. CDR3 loop: CASSLGGSGQPQHF. The CDR3 nucleotides are TGTGCCAGCAGTTTAGGGGGTTCTGGTCAGCCCCAGCATTTT.

The chain recombines TRBV7-9 with TRBJ1-2; D remains unclear. In germline, CDR1 is SEHNR, CDR2 FQNEAQ (reference sequence). The CDR3 consists of 14 residues. V was clipped by 5 bases and J by 8 bases, with 18 bases between them. The CDR3 reads CASSGPGTFGGYTF. The CDR3, as DNA: TGTGCCAGCAGCGGGCCGGGCACCTTCGGAGGCTACACCTTC.

This clonotype showed up just a few times. The CDR3 sequence: CASSVSGTVNYGYTF. CDR3 nucleotide sequence: TGTGCCAGCAGCGTTTCGGGGACAGTCAACTATGGCTACACCTTC. The genes are TRBV9 and TRBJ1-2; 7 bases agree with TRBD1. Germline assignment: CDR1 SGDLS and CDR2 YYNGEE. CDR3 size: 15 residues. The junction had 6 bases not matched to a gene; V was cut back by 2 bases and J by 2 bases. The variable domain in full, with the rest retrieved from reference TRBV9 and TRBJ1-2, is DSGVTQTPKHLITATGQRVTLRCSPRSGDLSVYWYQQSLDQGLQFLIQYYNGEERAKGNILERFSAQQFPDLHSELNLSSLELGDSALYFCASSVSGTVNYGYTFGSGTRLTVV.

This clonotype was recorded many times. The chain joins TRBV5-1 to TRBJ2-5, with 8 bases aligning to TRBD1. Germline CDR1 reads SGHRS; CDR2 reads YFSETQ. After removal of 0 bases from V and 1 base from J, the junction contained 5 bases not matched to a gene. CDR3 length: 16 residues. Here the CDR3 DNA reads TGCGCCAGCAGCTTGGAATACGGGACAGGCCAAGAGACCCAGTACTTC. Encoded protein: CASSLEYGTGQETQYF.

This clonotype appeared a few times. The chain recombines TRBV12-3 or TRBV12-4 with TRBJ2-7, with a weak D call TRBD2 (6 bases). The CDR3 has 17 residues. With 3 bases removed from V and 5 bases from J, the gap between germline ends came to 23 bases. The CDR3 region is CASSFKLAESATNEQYF. CDR3 DNA: TGTGCCAGCAGTTTTAAATTAGCGGAATCGGCCACTAACGAGCAGTACTTC.

This clonotype occurred a few times. The chain recombines TRBV5-1 with TRBJ2-3; 10 bases are a match to TRBD2. This CDR3 region has 14 residues. Germline V gene lookup returns CDR1 SGHRS and CDR2 YFSETQ. The trim removed 5 bases at V and 4 bases at J, leaving 4 bases unmatched. The CDR3 DNA reads as TGCGCCAGCAGGGATAGCGGGGGGCCAGATACGCAGTATTTT. Protein sequence: CASRDSGGPDTQYF. The full variable domain, with the rest looked up from reference TRBV5-1 and TRBJ2-3, is KAGVTQTPRYLIKTRGQQVTLSCSPISGHRSVSWYQQTPGQGLQFLFEYFSETQRNKGNFPGRFSGRQFSNSRSEMNVSTLELGDSALYLCASRDSGGPDTQYFGPGTRLTVL.

The V gene is TRBV11-2, the J gene TRBJ2-7; 8 nucleotides align to TRBD1. The CDR3 runs to 16 residues. With V trimmed by 1 base and J by 1 base, 6 bases remained unmatched. Germline assignment: CDR1 SGHAT and CDR2 FQNNGV. The CDR3 reads CASSLAPQGASYEQYF. CDR3 bases: TGTGCCAGCAGCTTAGCCCCTCAGGGGGCATCCTACGAGCAGTACTTC.

This clonotype has a handful of counts. The chain employs TRBV3-1 and TRBJ2-1; possibly TRBD1 or TRBD2 for D (6 bases each). Trimming cost V 3 bases and J 6 bases, with 18 bases left between them. In germline, CDR1 is LGHDT, CDR2 YNNKEL (reference sequence). The CDR3 is 16 residues long. The CDR3 nucleotides are TGTGCCAGCAGCCATCGGGGGCGGGTAATGGGCAATGAGCAGTTCTTC. Translated: CASSHRGRVMGNEQFF.

This clonotype was picked up many times. This chain connects TRBV7-9 to TRBJ1-2; the D is unclear. The CDR3 length is 15 residues. Per the germline V gene, CDR1 is SEHNR and CDR2 is FQNEAQ (reference sequence). V was trimmed by 4 bases and J by 2 bases, leaving 14 bases between them. CDR3 sequence: CASSWVTGSNYGYTF. CDR3 coding DNA: TGTGCCAGCAGCTGGGTAACGGGCAGCAACTATGGCTACACCTTC. The whole variable domain, filled in from reference TRBV7-9 and TRBJ1-2, reads DTGVSQNPRHKITKRGQNVTFRCDPISEHNRLYWYRQTLGQGPEFLTYFQNEAQLEKSRLLSDRFSAERPKGSFSTLEIQRTEQGDSAMYLCASSWVTGSNYGYTFGSGTRLTVV.

A few counts support this clonotype. J is TRBJ2-4 and V is TRBV3-1, with TRBD1 matching 8 bases. From germline, CDR1 is LGHDT and CDR2 YNNKEL (reference sequence). Trimming took 3 bases from V and 7 from J; bases not matched to a gene: 14. This CDR3 contains 17 residues. CDR3 nucleotides: TGTGCCAGCAGCCAGCTACAGGGGGTCTCGATGCGGAACATTCAGTACTTC. This gives the protein CASSQLQGVSMRNIQYF. Supplemented by reference TRBV3-1 and TRBJ2-4, the full variable domain reads DTAVSQTPKYLVTQMGNDKSIKCEQNLGHDTMYWYKQDSKKFLKIMFSYNNKELIINETVPNRFSPKSPDKAHLNLHINSLELGDSAVYFCASSQLQGVSMRNIQYFGAGTRLSVL.

This clonotype showed up many times. The chain employs TRBV6-1 and TRBJ2-3; TRBD1 or TRBD2 may be the D gene (5 bases each). Germline CDR1 MNHNS, CDR2 SASEGT. This CDR3 region has 15 residues. The V end lost 11 bases, the J end lost 5 bases, and 23 bases lay between the germline ends. CDR3 nucleotide sequence: TGTGCCGCGACCGAAACCGGGACCCCGGGAGATACGCAGTATTTT. Translating gives CAATETGTPGDTQYF.

The rearrangement uses TRBV20-1 and TRBJ1-5; D is unresolved. Germline assignment: CDR1 DFQATT and CDR2 SNEGSKA (reference sequence). This CDR3 is built from 14 residues. V lost 4 bases to trimming and J lost 0 bases, with 10 bases between them. Here the CDR3 reads CSATVLYSNQPQHF. In DNA form, the CDR3 reads TGCAGTGCTACGGTGCTTTATAGCAATCAGCCCCAGCATTTT.

Ten or more counts support this clonotype. This chain joins TRBV20-1 and TRBJ2-4, with 8 bases identical to TRBD1. The germline gives CDR1 DFQATT, CDR2 SNEGSKA (reference sequence). This CDR3 has 15 amino acids. The V and J ends lost 6 bases and 0 bases, in that order; junction bases with no gene match: 7. The CDR3 DNA reads as TGCAGTGCGGAGGGACAGGAACTAGCCAAAAACATTCAGTACTTC. Translated: CSAEGQELAKNIQYF.

J is TRBJ2-4 and V is TRBV7-2, with TRBD2 identical over 14 bases. Unmatched junction bases numbered 4, after V lost 0 bases and J lost 3 bases. The CDR3 is 18 amino acids. From germline, CDR1 is SGHTA and CDR2 FQGNSA. The CDR3 bases are TGTGCCAGCAGCTTAGCGGGACTAGCGGGGGCAAACAAAAACATTCAGTACTTC. Translated, it gives CASSLAGLAGANKNIQYF.

This clonotype turned up a few times. The genes are TRBV12-3 or TRBV12-4 and TRBJ1-2, with 7 bases that match TRBD1. The ends lost 5 bases at V and 0 bases at J; junction bases unmatched: 12. The CDR3 length is 17 residues. This CDR3 is CASSITGALLSNYGYTF. Written as DNA, the CDR3 is TGTGCCAGCAGTATAACAGGGGCGCTACTTTCTAACTATGGCTACACCTTC.